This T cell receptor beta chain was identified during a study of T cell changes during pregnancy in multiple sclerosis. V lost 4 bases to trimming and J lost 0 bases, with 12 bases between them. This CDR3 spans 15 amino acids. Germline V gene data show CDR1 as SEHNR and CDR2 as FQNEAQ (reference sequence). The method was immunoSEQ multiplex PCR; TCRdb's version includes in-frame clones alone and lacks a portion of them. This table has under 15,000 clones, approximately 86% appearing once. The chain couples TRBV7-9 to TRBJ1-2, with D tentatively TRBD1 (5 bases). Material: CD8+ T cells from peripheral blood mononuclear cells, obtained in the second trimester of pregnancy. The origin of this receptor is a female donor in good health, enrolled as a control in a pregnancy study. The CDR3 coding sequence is TGTGCCAGCAGCTCCCGGCAGGGCCCTAACTATGGCTACACCTTC. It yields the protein CASSSRQGPNYGYTF.